Included here is one T cell receptor beta chain sequence, with context. These data originate in a study of OX40 agonist ivuxolimab in advanced cancers. Study information: An anti-OX40 (CD134) antibody with agonistic activity, ivuxolimab, was administered to patients. Dose-escalation cases comprised hepatocellular carcinoma, melanoma, renal cell or head and neck cancer.

Using immunoSEQ multiplex PCR, the repertoire was profiled, and TCRdb retains in-frame clones only, with some absent. Of around 66,000 clones listed, 75% to 90% were seen once; the top ten hold more than 0.9%. This CDR3 is built from 16 residues. The germline gives CDR1 SGHNT, CDR2 YENEEA. V dropped 5 bases and J dropped 0 bases, with 13 bases sitting between them. Sequenced material: CD4+ or CD8+ T cells sorted from blood, taken in a trial of the OX40 agonist ivuxolimab. V gene TRBV11-3 combines with J gene TRBJ1-4; D not resolved. This TCR was recovered from an adult with an advanced solid tumor such as melanoma, head and neck, liver or kidney cancer. The CDR3 DNA sequence: TGTGCCAGCAGCCCTACGGACGGTGCAACTAATGAAAAACTGTTTTTT. This sequence encodes CASSPTDGATNEKLFF.